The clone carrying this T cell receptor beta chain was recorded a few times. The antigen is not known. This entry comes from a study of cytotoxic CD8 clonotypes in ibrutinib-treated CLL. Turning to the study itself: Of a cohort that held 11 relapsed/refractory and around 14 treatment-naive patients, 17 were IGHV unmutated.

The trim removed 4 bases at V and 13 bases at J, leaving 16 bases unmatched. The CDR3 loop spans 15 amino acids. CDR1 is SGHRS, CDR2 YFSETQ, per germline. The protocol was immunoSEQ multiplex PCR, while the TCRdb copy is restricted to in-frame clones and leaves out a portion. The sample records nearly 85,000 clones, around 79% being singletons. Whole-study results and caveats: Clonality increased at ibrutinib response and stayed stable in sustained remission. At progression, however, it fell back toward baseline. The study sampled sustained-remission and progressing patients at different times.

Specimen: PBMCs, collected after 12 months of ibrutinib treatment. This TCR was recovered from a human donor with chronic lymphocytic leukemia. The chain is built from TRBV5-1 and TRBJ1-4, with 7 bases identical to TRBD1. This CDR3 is CASSPSGTEDSGLFF. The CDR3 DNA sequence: TGCGCCAGCAGCCCGAGTGGGACAGAGGATAGCGGACTGTTTTTT.